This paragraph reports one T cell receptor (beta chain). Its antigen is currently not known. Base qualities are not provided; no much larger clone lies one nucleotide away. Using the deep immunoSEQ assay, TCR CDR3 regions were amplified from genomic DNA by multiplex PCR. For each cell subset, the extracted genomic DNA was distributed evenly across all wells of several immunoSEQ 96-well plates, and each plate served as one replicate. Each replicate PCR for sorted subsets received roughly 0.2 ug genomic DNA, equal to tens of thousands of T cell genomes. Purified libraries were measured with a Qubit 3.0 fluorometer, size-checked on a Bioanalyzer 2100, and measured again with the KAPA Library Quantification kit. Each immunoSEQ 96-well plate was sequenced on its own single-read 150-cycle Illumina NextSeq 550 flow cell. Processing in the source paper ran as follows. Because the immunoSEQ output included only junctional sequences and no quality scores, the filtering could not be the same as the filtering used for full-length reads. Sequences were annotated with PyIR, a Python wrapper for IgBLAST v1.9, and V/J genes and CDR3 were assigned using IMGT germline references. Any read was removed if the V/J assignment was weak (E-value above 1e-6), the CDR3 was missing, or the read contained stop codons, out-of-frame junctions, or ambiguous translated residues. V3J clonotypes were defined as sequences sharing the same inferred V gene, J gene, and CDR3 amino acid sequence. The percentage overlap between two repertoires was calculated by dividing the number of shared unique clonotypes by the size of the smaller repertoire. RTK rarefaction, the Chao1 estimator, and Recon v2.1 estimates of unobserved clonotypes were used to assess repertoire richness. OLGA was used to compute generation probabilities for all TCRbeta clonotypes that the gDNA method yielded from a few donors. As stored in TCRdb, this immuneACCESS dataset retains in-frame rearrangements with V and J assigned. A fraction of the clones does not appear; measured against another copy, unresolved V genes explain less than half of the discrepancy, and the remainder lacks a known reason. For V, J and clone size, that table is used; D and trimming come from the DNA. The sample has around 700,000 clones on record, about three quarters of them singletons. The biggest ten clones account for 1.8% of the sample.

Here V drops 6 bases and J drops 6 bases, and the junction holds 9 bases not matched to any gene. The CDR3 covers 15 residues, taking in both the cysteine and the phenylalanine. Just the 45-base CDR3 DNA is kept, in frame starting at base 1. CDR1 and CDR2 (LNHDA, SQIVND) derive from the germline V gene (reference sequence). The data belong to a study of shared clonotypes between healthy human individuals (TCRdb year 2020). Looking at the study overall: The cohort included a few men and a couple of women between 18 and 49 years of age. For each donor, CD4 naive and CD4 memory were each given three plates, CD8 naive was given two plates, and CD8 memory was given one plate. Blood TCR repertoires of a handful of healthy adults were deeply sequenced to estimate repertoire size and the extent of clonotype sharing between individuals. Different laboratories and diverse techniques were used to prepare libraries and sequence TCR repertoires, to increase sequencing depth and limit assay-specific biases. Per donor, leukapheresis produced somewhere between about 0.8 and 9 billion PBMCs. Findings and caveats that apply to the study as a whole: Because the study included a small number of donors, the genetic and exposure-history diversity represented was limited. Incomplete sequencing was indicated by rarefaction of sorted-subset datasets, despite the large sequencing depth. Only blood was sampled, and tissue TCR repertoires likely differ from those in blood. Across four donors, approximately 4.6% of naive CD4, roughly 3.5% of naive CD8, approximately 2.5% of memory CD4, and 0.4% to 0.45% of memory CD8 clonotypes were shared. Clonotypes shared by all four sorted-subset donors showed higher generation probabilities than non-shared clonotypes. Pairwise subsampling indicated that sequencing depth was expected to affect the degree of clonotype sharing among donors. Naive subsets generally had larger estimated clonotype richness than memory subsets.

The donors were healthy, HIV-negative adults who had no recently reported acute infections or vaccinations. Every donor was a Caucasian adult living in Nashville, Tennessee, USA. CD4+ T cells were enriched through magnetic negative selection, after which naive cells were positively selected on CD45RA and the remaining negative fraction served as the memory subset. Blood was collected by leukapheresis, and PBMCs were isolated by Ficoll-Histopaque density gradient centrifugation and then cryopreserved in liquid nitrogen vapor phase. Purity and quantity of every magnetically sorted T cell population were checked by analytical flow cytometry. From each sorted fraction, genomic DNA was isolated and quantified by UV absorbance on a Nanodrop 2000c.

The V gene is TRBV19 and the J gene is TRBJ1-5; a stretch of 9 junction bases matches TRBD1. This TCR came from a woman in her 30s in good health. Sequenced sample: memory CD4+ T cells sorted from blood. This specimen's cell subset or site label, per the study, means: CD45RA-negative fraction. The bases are TGTGCCAGTAGACGGGGACAGGGTGTTTCTCAGCCCCAGCATTTT. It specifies CASRRGQGVSQPQHF.